The present entry profiles one T cell receptor beta chain with its context. Germline values: CDR1 SEHNR, CDR2 FQNEAQ (reference sequence). Trimming at V came to 1 base and at J to 6 bases, leaving 5 bases not matched to a gene. The CDR3 covers 14 residues. The data derive from a study of blood T cells in healthy people across ages. Aged roughly 6 to 95, donors were systemically healthy Caucasians from Russia. A second PCR of roughly 6 to 12 cycles used a sample-barcoded 5' primer and a J-beta primer mix. All cDNA molecules were each tagged by a template-switch adaptor with 12 random nucleotides. TCRdb re-derived calls from the 5' RACE reads in MiXCR, one entry per CDR3 protein. The table includes about 1,400,000 distinct CDR3 sequences, roughly 45% detected once.

The chain employs TRBV7-9 and TRBJ1-2; 7 positions agree with TRBD1. The sequenced material came from blood. The sequence derives from a young woman in good health. CDR3 DNA sequence: TGTGCCAGCAGCTTAGGAGGGGGCATCAATGGCTACACCTTC. It encodes CASSLGGGINGYTF.